The 12 T cell receptor beta chains below come from one sample, sequenced in a study of T cells in women clearing cervical HPV infection. Assay used: immunoSEQ multiplex PCR; TCRdb lists only in-frame clones, some missing. The sample's table shows about 28,000 clones. The specimen was blood buffy coat. All receptors derive from a woman aged 18 to 75 with a cervical HPV16 infection that either progressed to CIN3+ or cleared (not recorded which).

Comment on this clone: The missing CDR3 end, 3 residues past where the read stops, is filled in from the germline J gene. The chain links TRBV4-1 to TRBJ1-2, with D possibly matching TRBD1 (6 bases). The germline gives CDR1 MGHRA, CDR2 YSYEKL. This CDR3 spans 14 amino acids. CDR3 sequence reads: CASSQEPQGYGYTF. Partial CDR3 DNA: TGCGCCAGCAGCCAAGAGCCTCAGGGGTACGGC.

Note on this clone: The DNA ends 3 residues before the CDR3 does, and the rest of the CDR3 is filled in from the germline J gene. The V gene is TRBV5-4, the J gene TRBJ1-4; TRBD1 agrees at 7 bases. Germline V gives CDR1 SGHNT, CDR2 YYREEE (reference sequence). CDR3 size: 15 residues. V was pared by 5 bases and J by 6 bases, with 10 bases of the junction left unmatched. The sequenced CDR3 bases are TGTGCCAGCAGTCAACGTCAACAGGGGCATGAAAAA. This gives the protein CASSQRQQGHEK. The whole CDR3 protein reads CASSQRQQGHEKLFF.

The chain's CDR3 is CASLNRGNPYNDYTF. The DNA read from the CDR3 is TGTGCCAGCTTAAATCGGGGTAACCCCTACAATGAC. The chain recombines TRBV19 with TRBJ1-2; D not resolved. The sequenced fragment ends 3 residues before the CDR3 boundary, so the rest is inferred from the germline J gene. The V gene's germline CDR1 is LNHDA and CDR2 SQIVND (reference sequence). The CDR3 length is 15 residues.

For this clone: One end of the junction fails to match germline, which may point to a read error. Incomplete CDR3 DNA: TGTGCTAGCAGCTGGCACGAGGGCTACGAC. Its translation: CASSWHEGYD. The complete CDR3 reads CASSWHEGYDYTF. This sequence joins TRBV7-7 and TRBJ1-2, with D hard to call. Coverage ceases 3 residues before the CDR3 finishes, and the germline J gene fills in the end. The CDR3 runs to 13 residues. Germline V gives CDR1 SSHAT, CDR2 FNYEAQ (reference sequence).

With regard to this clone: The read is 3 residues too short to cover the CDR3 end, so that end is filled in from the germline J gene. The rearrangement uses TRBV6-2 or TRBV6-3 and TRBJ2-7; TRBD1 might be the D (5 bases). CDR1 and CDR2 (germline): MNHEY, SVGEGT. With 0 bases removed from V and 0 bases from J, the gap between germline ends came to 9 bases. The CDR3 extends over 15 amino acids. The CDR3 region is CASSYSSGPSYEQYF. The covered CDR3 bases are TGTGCCAGCAGTTACTCGTCAGGGCCCTCCTACGAG.

Worth noting for this clone: The CDR3 end falls 3 residues outside the read, so it is completed with the germline J gene. The rearrangement links TRBV5-4 to TRBJ2-5; possible D gene TRBD2, 7 bases. CDR3 size: 16 residues. Trimming cost V 3 bases and J 5 bases, with 20 bases left between them. Germline values: CDR1 SGHNT, CDR2 YYREEE (reference sequence). The CDR3 loop is CASSYIIWGGQETQYF. CDR3 DNA, as far as it was read: TGTGCCAGCAGCTATATAATATGGGGGGGGCAGGAGACC.

Note on this clone: The read comes to an end 3 residues before the CDR3 does, leaving the germline J gene to fill in the end. The rearrangement uses TRBV7-3 and TRBJ2-3, with D tentatively TRBD2 (5 bases). Germline V gene lookup returns CDR1 SGHTA and CDR2 FQGTGA. The V end lost 6 bases, the J end lost 4 bases, and 14 bases lay between the germline ends. This CDR3 has 14 residues. This CDR3 is CASSFLAPPDTQYF. The sequenced CDR3 bases are TGTGCCAGCAGTTTCTTAGCGCCTCCAGATACG.

CDR3 DNA, as far as it was read: TGTGCCTGGGGTGCCTCCTTCTACGAC. Protein product: CAWGASFYD. The CDR3 in its entirety is CAWGASFYDYTF. This rearrangement joins TRBV30 to TRBJ1-2; the D is unclear. The CDR3 end lies 3 residues beyond the end of the read and is filled in from the germline J gene. This CDR3 contains 12 residues. Germline CDR1 reads GTSNPN; CDR2 reads SVGIG (reference sequence).

A word on this clone: With the read ending 3 residues before the CDR3 end, the germline J gene is used to fill in that end. The rearrangement uses TRBV7-6 and TRBJ1-1; TRBD1 matches at 11 bases. This CDR3 has 14 amino acids. Germline loops: CDR1 SGHVS, CDR2 FNYEAQ. The CDR3 bases that were read are TGTGCCAGCAGAACCGGACAGGGGGCGGCGGAA. Protein sequence: CASRTGQGAAE. The full CDR3 protein reads CASRTGQGAAEAFF. Using reference TRBV7-6 and TRBJ1-1 for the parts outside the CDR3, the full variable domain is GAGVSQSPRYKVTKRGQDVALRCDPISGHVSLYWYRQALGQGPEFLTYFNYEAQQDKSGLPNDRFSAERPEGSISTLTIQRTEQRDSAMYRCASRTGQGAAEAFFGQGTRLTVV.

Remarks on this clone: Coverage ceases 3 residues before the CDR3 finishes, and the germline J gene fills in the end. The chain uses TRBV20-1 and TRBJ2-3; D possibly corresponds to TRBD2 (6 bases). Germline CDR1 reads DFQATT; CDR2 reads SNEGSKA (reference sequence). The CDR3 has 11 residues. The CDR3 bases that were read are TGCAGTGCTTGGACTAAAGAGACG. Translated, it gives CSAWTKET. The whole CDR3 is CSAWTKETQYF.

Concerning this clone: With the read ending 3 residues before the CDR3 end, the germline J gene is used to fill in that end. The V gene is TRBV18, the J gene TRBJ2-2; TRBD1 aligns across 8 bases. CDR1 and CDR2 (germline): KGHSH, LQKENI. J gave up 4 bases and V 1 base, and 5 bases lay outside the gene matches. The length of the CDR3 is 16 residues. CDR3 amino acids: CASSPLDRGITGELFF. The CDR3 bases that were read are TGTGCCAGCTCACCACTAGACAGGGGTATCACCGGGGAG. Variable domain in full (rest from reference TRBV18 and TRBJ2-2): NAGVMQNPRHLVRRRGQEARLRCSPMKGHSHVYWYRQLPEEGLKFMVYLQKENIIDESGMPKERFSAEFPKEGPSILRIQQVVRGDSAAYFCASSPLDRGITGELFFGEGSRLTVL.

About this clone itself: Coverage ceases 3 residues before the CDR3 finishes, and the germline J gene fills in the end. This chain connects TRBV20-1 to TRBJ1-4, with 9 bases fitting TRBD1. This CDR3 spans 16 amino acids. CDR1 DFQATT and CDR2 SNEGSKA come from the germline V gene (reference sequence). The CDR3 sequence: CSARGGTGTHNSPLFF. CDR3 bases read: TGCAGTGCTAGGGGGGGGACAGGGACCCATAATTCACCA.